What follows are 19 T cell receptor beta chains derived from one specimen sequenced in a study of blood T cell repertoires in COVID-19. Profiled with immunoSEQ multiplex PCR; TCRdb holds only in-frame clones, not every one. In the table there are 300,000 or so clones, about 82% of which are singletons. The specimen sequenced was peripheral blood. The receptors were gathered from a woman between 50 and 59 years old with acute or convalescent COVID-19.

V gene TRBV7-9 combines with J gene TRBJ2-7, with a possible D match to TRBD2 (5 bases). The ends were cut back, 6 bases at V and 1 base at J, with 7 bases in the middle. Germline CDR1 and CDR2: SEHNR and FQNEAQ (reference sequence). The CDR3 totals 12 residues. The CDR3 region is CASRPGSYEQYF. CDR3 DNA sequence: TGTGCCAGCAGGCCGGGATCCTACGAGCAGTACTTC. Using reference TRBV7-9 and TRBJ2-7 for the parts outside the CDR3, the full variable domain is DTGVSQNPRHKITKRGQNVTFRCDPISEHNRLYWYRQTLGQGPEFLTYFQNEAQLEKSRLLSDRFSAERPKGSFSTLEIQRTEQGDSAMYLCASRPGSYEQYFGPGTRLTVT.

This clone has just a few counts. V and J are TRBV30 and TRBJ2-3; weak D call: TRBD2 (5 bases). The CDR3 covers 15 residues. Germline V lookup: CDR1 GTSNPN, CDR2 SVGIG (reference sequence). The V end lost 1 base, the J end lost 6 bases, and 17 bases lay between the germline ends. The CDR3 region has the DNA TGTGCCTGGAGTGGGGAGTGGGGAAAGTCCGATACGCAGTATTTT. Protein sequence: CAWSGEWGKSDTQYF.

CDR3 protein: CASSQEVAGAYEQYF. Here the CDR3 DNA reads TGTGCCAGCAGCCAAGAGGTAGCGGGAGCCTACGAGCAGTACTTC. This rearrangement joins TRBV3-1 (or the pseudogene TRBV3-2) to TRBJ2-7, with 9 bases matching TRBD2. J lost 2 bases, V lost 0 bases, and 2 bases had no gene match. This CDR3 is 15 amino acids long. From germline, CDR1 is LGHDT and CDR2 YNNKEL (reference sequence).

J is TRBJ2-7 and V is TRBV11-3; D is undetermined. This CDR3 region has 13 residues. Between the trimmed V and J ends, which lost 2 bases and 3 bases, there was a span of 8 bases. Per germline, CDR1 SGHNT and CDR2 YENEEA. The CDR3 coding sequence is TGTGCCAGCAGCTTAATGTACGGCTACGAGCAGTACTTC. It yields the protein CASSLMYGYEQYF.

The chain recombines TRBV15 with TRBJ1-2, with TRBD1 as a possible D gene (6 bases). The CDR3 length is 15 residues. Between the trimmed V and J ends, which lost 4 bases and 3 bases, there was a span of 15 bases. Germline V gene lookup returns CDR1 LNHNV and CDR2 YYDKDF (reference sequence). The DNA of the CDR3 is TGTGCCACCAGCAACACACAGGGATGGGACTATGGCTACACCTTC. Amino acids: CATSNTQGWDYGYTF.

Here the CDR3 reads CAIMPGTGTEAFF. CDR3 DNA sequence: TGTGCCATCATGCCCGGGACAGGGACTGAAGCTTTCTTT. V and J are TRBV6-5 and TRBJ1-1, with 9 bases identical to TRBD1. With V trimmed by 10 bases and J by 5 bases, 8 bases remained unmatched. The CDR3 runs to 13 residues. CDR1 is MNHEY and CDR2 is SVGAGI in the germline V gene.

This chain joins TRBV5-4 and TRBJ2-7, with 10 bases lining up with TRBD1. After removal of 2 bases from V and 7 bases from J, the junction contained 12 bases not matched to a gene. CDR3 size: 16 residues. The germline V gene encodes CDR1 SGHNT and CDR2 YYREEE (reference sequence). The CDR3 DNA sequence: TGTGCCAGCAGCTTCGGCCCGGGACAGGGGTTTGGAGAGCAGTACTTC. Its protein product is CASSFGPGQGFGEQYF.

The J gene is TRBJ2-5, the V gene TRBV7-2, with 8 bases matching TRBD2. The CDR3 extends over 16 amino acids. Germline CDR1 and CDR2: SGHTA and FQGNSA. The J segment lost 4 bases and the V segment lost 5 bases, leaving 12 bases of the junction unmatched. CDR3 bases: TGTGCCAGCAGCCCTCTTGCCGCGGGAGGTGGAGAGACCCAGTACTTC. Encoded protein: CASSPLAAGGGETQYF.

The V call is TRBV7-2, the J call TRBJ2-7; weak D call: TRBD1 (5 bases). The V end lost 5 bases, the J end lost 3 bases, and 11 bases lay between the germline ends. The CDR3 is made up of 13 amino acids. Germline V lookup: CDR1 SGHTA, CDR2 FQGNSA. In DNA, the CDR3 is TGTGCCAGCAGCATTAACCAGGGCTACGAGCAGTACTTC. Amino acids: CASSINQGYEQYF.

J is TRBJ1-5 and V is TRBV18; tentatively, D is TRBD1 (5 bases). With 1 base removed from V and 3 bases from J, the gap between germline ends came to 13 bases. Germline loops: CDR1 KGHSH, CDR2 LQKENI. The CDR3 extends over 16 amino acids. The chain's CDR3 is CASSPQSGIHNQPQHF. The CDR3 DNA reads TGTGCCAGCTCACCACAATCAGGGATCCACAATCAGCCCCAGCATTTT.

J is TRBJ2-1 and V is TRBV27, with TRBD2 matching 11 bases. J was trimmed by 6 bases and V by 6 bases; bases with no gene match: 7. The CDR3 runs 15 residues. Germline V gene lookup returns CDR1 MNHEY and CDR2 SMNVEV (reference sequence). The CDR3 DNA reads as TGTGCCAGCAGAGATCGACTAGCGGGGCTCAATGAGCAGTTCTTC. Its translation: CASRDRLAGLNEQFF.

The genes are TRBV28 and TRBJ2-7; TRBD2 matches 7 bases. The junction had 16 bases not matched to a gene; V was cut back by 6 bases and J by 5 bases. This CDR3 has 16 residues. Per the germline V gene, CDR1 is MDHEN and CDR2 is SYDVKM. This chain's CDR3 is CASRYFGGRGSHEQYF. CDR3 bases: TGTGCCAGCAGATATTTTGGGGGGAGGGGTTCTCACGAGCAGTACTTC.

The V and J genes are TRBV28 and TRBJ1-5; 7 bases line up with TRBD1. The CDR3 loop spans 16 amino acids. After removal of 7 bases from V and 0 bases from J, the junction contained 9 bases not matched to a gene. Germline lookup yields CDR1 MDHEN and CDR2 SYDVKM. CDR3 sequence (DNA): TGTGCCAGCACCCAGACAGGGTTCTATAGCAATCAGCCCCAGCATTTT. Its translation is CASTQTGFYSNQPQHF.

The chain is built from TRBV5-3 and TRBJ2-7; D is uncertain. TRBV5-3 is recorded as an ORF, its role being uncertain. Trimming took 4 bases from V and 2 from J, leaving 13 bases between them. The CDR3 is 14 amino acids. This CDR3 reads CARSVQEGAYEQYF. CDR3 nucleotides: TGTGCCAGAAGCGTGCAGGAAGGCGCCTACGAGCAGTACTTC.

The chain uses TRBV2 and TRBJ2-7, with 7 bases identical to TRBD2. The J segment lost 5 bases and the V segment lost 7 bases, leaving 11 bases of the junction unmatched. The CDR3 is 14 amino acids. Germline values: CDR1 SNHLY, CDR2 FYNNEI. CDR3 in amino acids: CASMWTRGFDEQYF. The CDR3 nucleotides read TGTGCCAGCATGTGGACTAGAGGTTTCGACGAGCAGTACTTC. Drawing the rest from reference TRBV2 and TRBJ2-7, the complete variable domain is EPEVTQTPSHQVTQMGQEVILRCVPISNHLYFYWYRQILGQKVEFLVSFYNNEISEKSEIFDDQFSVERPDGSNFTLKIRSTKLEDSAMYFCASMWTRGFDEQYFGPGTRLTVT.

CDR3 bases: TGTGCCAGCAGCCGAGTAGTTCCGGGGGATACGCAGTATTTT. It yields the protein CASSRVVPGDTQYF. This chain connects TRBV14 to TRBJ2-3; D might be TRBD2 (5 bases). The CDR3 extends over 14 amino acids. The V end lost 4 bases, the J end lost 6 bases, and 14 bases lay between the germline ends. Germline CDR1 and CDR2: SGHDN and FVKESK.

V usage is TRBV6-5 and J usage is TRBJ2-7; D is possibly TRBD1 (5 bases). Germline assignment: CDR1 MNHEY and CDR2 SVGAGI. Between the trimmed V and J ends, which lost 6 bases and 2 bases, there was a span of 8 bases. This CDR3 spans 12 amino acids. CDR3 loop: CASRTATYEQYF. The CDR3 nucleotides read TGTGCCAGCAGGACAGCCACCTACGAGCAGTACTTC.

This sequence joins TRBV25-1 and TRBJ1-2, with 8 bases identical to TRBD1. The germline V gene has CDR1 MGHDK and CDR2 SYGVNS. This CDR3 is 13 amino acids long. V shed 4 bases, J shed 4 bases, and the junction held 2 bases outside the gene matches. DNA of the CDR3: TGTGCCAGCAGTGGGGACAGGTCCTATGGCTACACCTTC. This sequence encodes CASSGDRSYGYTF.

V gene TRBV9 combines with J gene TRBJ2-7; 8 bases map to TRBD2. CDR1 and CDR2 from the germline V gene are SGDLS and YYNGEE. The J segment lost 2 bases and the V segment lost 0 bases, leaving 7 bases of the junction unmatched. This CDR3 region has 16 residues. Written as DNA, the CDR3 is TGTGCCAGCAGCGTAGGGCCTAGCGGGCCCACCTACGAGCAGTACTTC. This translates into CASSVGPSGPTYEQYF.